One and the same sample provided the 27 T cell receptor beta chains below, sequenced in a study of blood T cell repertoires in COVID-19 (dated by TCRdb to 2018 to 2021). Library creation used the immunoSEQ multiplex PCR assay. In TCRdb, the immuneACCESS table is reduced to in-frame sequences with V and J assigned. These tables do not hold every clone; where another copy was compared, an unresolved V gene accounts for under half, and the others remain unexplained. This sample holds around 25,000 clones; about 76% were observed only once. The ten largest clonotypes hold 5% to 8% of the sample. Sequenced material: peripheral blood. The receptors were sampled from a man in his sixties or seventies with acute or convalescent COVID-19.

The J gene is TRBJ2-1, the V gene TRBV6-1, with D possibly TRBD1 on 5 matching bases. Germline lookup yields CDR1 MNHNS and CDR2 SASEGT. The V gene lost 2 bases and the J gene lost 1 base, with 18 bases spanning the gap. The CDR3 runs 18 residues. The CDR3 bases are TGTGCCAGCAGTGAAAGGCGGAAGATGACAGAGTCCTACAATGAGCAGTTCTTC. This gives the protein CASSERRKMTESYNEQFF.

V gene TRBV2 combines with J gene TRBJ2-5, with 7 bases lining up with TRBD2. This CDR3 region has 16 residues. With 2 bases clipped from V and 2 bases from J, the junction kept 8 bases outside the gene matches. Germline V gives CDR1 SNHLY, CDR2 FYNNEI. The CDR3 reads CASSESAGVFQETQYF. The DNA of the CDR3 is TGTGCCAGCAGTGAATCGGCGGGGGTATTTCAAGAGACCCAGTACTTC.

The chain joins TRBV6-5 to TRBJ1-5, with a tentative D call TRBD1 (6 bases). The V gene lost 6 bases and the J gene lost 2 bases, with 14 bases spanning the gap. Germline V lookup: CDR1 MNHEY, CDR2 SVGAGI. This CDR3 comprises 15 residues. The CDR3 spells CASRSQGLGNQPQHF. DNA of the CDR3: TGTGCCAGCAGATCCCAGGGGCTTGGCAATCAGCCCCAGCATTTT.

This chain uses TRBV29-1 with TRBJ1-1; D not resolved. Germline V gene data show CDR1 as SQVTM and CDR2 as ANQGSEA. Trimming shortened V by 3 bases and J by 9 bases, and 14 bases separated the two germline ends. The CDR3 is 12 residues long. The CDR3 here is CSVEARNGKAFF. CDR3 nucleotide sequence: TGCAGCGTTGAGGCCAGGAACGGCAAAGCTTTCTTT.

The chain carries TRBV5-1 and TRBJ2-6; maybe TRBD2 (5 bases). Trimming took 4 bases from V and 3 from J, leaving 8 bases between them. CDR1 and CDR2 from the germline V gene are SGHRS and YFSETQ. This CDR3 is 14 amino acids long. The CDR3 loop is CASSVTSGANVLTF. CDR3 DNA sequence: TGCGCCAGCAGCGTAACTAGTGGGGCCAACGTCCTGACTTTC.

CDR3 nucleotide sequence: TGTGCCATCAGTGGGCAGGTTAGCACAGATACGCAGTATTTT. This sequence encodes CAISGQVSTDTQYF. This rearrangement joins TRBV10-3 to TRBJ2-3; D not resolved. There are 14 residues in the CDR3. Trimming pared 4 bases from V and 0 bases from J, leaving 8 bases between. In germline, CDR1 is ENHRY, CDR2 SYGVKD.

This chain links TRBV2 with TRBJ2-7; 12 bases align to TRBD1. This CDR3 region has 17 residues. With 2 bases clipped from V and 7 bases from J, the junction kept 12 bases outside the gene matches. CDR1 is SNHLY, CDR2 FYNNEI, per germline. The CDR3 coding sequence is TGTGCCAGCAGTGAATGGCCTGGGGGACAGGGGGCTGAAGAGCAGTACTTC. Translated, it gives CASSEWPGGQGAEEQYF.

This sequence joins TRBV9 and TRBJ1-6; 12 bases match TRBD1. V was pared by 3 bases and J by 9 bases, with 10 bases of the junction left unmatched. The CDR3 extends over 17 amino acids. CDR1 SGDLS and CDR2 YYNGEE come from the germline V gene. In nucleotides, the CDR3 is TGTGCCAGCAGCGGACTAACCGGGACAGGGGGCGGTTCACCCCTCCACTTT. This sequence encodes CASSGLTGTGGGSPLHF.

CDR3 nucleotides: TGTGCCAGCAGCTTAGTCGCAGGGGCGGGAGATACGCAGTATTTT. Amino acid sequence: CASSLVAGAGDTQYF. This chain connects TRBV7-2 to TRBJ2-3, with D possibly matching TRBD1 (6 bases). In germline, CDR1 is SGHTA, CDR2 FQGNSA. There are 15 residues in the CDR3. Trimming cost V 1 base and J 5 bases, with 13 bases left between them.

CDR3 amino acids: CSASPAGGPIGSIQYF. The CDR3, as DNA: TGCAGTGCTAGTCCGGCGGGGGGGCCCATTGGATCCATTCAGTACTTC. J is TRBJ2-4 and V is TRBV20-1, with 9 bases lining up with TRBD2. This CDR3 contains 16 residues. V shed 3 bases and J 9 bases; nucleotides not matched to a gene: 15. Germline V lookup: CDR1 DFQATT, CDR2 SNEGSKA (reference sequence).

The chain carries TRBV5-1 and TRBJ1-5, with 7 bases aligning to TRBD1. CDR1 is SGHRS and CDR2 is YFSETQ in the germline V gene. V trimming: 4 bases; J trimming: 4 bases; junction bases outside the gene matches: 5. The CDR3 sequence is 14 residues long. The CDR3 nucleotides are TGCGCCAGCAGCCCCGGGACAGCGAATCAGCCCCAGCATTTT. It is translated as CASSPGTANQPQHF. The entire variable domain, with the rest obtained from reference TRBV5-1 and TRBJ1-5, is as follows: KAGVTQTPRYLIKTRGQQVTLSCSPISGHRSVSWYQQTPGQGLQFLFEYFSETQRNKGNFPGRFSGRQFSNSRSEMNVSTLELGDSALYLCASSPGTANQPQHFGDGTRLSIL.

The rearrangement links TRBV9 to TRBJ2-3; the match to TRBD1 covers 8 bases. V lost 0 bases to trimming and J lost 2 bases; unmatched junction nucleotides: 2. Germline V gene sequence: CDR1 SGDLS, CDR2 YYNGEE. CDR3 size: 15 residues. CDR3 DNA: TGTGCCAGCAGCGTAGCAGGGGGCTACACAGATACGCAGTATTTT. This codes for CASSVAGGYTDTQYF.

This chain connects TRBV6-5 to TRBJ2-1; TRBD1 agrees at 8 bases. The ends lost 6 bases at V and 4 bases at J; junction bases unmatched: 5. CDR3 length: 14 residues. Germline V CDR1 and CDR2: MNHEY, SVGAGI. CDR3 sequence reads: CASRGGQVYNEQFF. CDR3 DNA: TGTGCCAGCAGGGGGGGACAGGTTTACAATGAGCAGTTCTTC.

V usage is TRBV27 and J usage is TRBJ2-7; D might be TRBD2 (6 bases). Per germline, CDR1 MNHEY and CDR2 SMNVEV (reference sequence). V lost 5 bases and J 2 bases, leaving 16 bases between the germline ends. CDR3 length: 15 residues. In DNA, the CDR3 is TGTGCCAGCAGTGCTACCGGGACTGCCCCCTACGAGCAGTACTTC. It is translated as CASSATGTAPYEQYF.

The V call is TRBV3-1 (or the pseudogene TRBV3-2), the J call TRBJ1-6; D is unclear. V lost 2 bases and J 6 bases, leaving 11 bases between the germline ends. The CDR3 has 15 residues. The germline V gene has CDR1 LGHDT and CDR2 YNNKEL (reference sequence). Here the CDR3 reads CASSQYMNPNSPLHF. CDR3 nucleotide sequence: TGTGCCAGCAGCCAATACATGAACCCTAATTCACCCCTCCACTTT.

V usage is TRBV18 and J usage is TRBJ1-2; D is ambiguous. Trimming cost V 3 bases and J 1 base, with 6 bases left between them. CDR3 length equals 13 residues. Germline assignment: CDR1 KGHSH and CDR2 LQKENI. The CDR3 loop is CASSPRFNYGYTF. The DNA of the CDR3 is TGTGCCAGCTCACCTCGGTTTAACTATGGCTACACCTTC.

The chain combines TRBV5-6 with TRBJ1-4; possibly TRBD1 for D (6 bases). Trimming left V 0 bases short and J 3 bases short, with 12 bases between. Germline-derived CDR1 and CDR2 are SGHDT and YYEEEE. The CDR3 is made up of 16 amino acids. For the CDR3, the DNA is TGTGCCAGCAGCTTGGGCACAGGGCCTGCTAATGAAAAACTGTTTTTT. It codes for CASSLGTGPANEKLFF.

The CDR3 reads CATSKKKRERSTDTQYF. DNA for the CDR3: TGTGCCACCAGCAAGAAGAAGCGGGAGAGGAGCACAGATACGCAGTATTTT. This sequence joins TRBV15 and TRBJ2-3, with 8 bases lining up with TRBD2. CDR3 length: 17 residues. Germline lookup yields CDR1 LNHNV and CDR2 YYDKDF (reference sequence). After removal of 4 bases from V and 0 bases from J, the junction contained 9 bases not matched to a gene.

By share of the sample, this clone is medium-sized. This CDR3 is CASSPFPDWGNTIYF. CDR3 DNA sequence: TGTGCCAGCAGCCCCTTCCCGGACTGGGGAAACACCATATATTTT. This chain links TRBV9 with TRBJ1-3; no reliable D call. The germline gives CDR1 SGDLS, CDR2 YYNGEE. This CDR3 comprises 15 residues. The V gene lost 4 bases and the J gene lost 4 bases, with 15 bases spanning the gap.

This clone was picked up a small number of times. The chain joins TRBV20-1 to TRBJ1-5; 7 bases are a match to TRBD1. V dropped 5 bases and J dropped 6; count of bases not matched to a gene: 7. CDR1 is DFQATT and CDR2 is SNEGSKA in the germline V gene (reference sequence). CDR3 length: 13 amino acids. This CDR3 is CSAGDRDSQPQHF. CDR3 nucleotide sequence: TGCAGTGCTGGTGACAGGGATTCTCAGCCCCAGCATTTT.

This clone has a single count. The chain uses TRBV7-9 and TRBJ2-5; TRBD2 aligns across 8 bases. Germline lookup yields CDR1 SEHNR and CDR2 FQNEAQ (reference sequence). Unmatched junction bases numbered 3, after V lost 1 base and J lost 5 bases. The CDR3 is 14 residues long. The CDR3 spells CASSLVGGVETQYF. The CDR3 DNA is TGTGCCAGCAGCTTAGTCGGGGGGGTCGAGACCCAGTACTTC.

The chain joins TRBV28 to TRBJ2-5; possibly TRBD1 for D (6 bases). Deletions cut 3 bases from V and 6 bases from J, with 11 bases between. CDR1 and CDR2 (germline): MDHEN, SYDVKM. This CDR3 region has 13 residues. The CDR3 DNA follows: TGTGCCAGCAGTTTGGCTCAGGGGAAGACCCAGTACTTC. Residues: CASSLAQGKTQYF.

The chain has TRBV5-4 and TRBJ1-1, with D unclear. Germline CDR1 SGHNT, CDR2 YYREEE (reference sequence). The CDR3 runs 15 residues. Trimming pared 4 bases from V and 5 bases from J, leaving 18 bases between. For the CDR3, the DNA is TGTGCCAGCAGCCCCCGGGGTTCCCGACGGACTGAAGCTTTCTTT. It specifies CASSPRGSRRTEAFF.

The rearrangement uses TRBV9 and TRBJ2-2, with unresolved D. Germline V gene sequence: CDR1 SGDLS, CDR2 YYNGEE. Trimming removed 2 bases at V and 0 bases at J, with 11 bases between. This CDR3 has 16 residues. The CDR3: CASSVLPLANTGELFF. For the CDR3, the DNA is TGTGCCAGCAGCGTCCTACCCCTTGCGAACACCGGGGAGCTGTTTTTT.

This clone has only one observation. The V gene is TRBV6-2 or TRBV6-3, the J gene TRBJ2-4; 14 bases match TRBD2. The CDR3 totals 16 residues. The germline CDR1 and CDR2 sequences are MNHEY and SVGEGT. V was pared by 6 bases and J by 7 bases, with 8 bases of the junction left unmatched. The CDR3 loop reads CASSDPGTSGSNIQYF. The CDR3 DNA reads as TGTGCCAGCAGCGACCCCGGGACTAGCGGGAGTAACATTCAGTACTTC.

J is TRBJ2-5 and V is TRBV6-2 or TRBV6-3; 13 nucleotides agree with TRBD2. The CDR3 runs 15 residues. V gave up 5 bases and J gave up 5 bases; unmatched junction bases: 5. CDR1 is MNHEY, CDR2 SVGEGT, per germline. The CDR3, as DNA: TGTGCCAGCAGTGGCGCGACTAGCGGGAGGGAGACCCAGTACTTC. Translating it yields CASSGATSGRETQYF.

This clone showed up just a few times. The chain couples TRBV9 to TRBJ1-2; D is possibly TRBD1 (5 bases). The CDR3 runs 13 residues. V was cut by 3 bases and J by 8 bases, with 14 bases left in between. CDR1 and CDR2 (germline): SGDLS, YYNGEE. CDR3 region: CASSGLVGAGYTF. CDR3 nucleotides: TGTGCCAGCAGCGGCCTCGTAGGGGCGGGCTACACCTTC.